The source of this T cell receptor beta chain is a study of CD8 T cells in Susac syndrome. Random hexamers were used to reverse transcribe the RNA input (about 0.5 to 1 ug). TCRdb fed the immunoSEQ multiplex PCR reads into MiXCR, producing one record per CDR3 protein. The sample includes more than 150,000 distinct CDR3 sequences, just over 90% seen only once; the top ten take around 0.08%. The CDR3 covers 13 residues. Per the germline V gene, CDR1 is WNHNN and CDR2 is SYGVQD (reference sequence). The V and J ends lost 4 bases and 6 bases respectively, with 9 bases between them. FACS was used to enrich TEMRA cells, whereas the CD8+ and CD4+ T cells were obtained by negative isolation.

The rearrangement joins TRBV10-1 to TRBJ2-2; D gene ambiguous. This sequence originates from a human donor in good health. Sequencing was done on a sample of CD4+ T cells from PBMCs. The CDR3 protein is CASSAHQAGELFF. DNA of the CDR3: TGCGCCAGCAGTGCACACCAAGCCGGGGAGCTGTTTTTT.